This T cell receptor (beta chain) came from a study of T cells in Graves' hyperthyroidism and ophthalmopathy. Turning to the study itself: Sampling of peripheral blood happened at initial diagnosis, prior to any treatment.

Over 18 months, lack of ophthalmopathy progression marked Graves' hyperthyroidism as stable. On the basis of clinical symptoms, serum thyroxine and TRAb, thyroid ultrasound and orbital computed tomography, diagnoses were made. It was RNA transcripts that yielded the amplified TCR beta CDR3 regions. The HTBI set primed first-round TCR CDR3 RT-PCR. TCRdb fed the multiplex PCR reads into MiXCR, producing one record per CDR3 protein. Among roughly 300,000 distinct CDR3 sequences, roughly 23% were seen once, and the ten largest hold about 50%. The CDR3 spans 13 residues. V was trimmed by 7 bases and J by 6 bases, leaving 16 bases between them. Per germline, CDR1 MDHEN and CDR2 SYDVKM.

The sample consisted of blood. The receptor was derived from a woman in her fifties or sixties with Graves' hyperthyroidism. The chain has TRBV28 and TRBJ2-7; the D is unclear. The CDR3: CASKSDSISEQYF. DNA for the CDR3: TGTGCCAGCAAATCCGATTCAATTTCCGAGCAGTACTTC.